One and the same sample provided the 21 T cell receptor beta chains below, sequenced in a study of blood T cell repertoires in COVID-19. Here immunoSEQ multiplex PCR was the method, and the copy in TCRdb shows in-frame clones only, minus some. The data hold 300,000 to 400,000 clones, with roughly 84% observed a single time. Source material: peripheral blood. All receptors come from a man aged 45-65 years with active or convalescent COVID-19.

DNA for the CDR3: TGCGCCAGCAGCTCCCCGTACCAAGAGACCCAGTACTTC. Translation gives CASSSPYQETQYF. J is TRBJ2-5 and V is TRBV5-1, with unresolved D. Trimming pared 3 bases from V and 0 bases from J, leaving 6 bases between. Germline V gene data show CDR1 as SGHRS and CDR2 as YFSETQ. This CDR3 is 13 amino acids long.

This rearrangement joins TRBV5-5 to TRBJ1-2; D gene uncertain. The V gene lost 0 bases and the J gene lost 2 bases, with 14 bases spanning the gap. The CDR3 has 16 amino acids. The germline V gene encodes CDR1 SGHKS and CDR2 YYEKEE (reference sequence). CDR3 nucleotides: TGTGCCAGCAGCTTGGGGGCGCAGAGTTACAACTATGGCTACACCTTC. It is translated as CASSLGAQSYNYGYTF.

V usage is TRBV11-2 and J usage is TRBJ1-4; 7 bases are a match to TRBD1. Per the germline V gene, CDR1 is SGHAT and CDR2 is FQNNGV. The V gene end was trimmed by 3 bases and the J gene end by 6 bases; junction bases not matched to a gene: 1. This CDR3 is 13 amino acids long. The CDR3 DNA is TGTGCCAGCAGCTTCCAGGGGGATGAAAAACTGTTTTTT. As protein: CASSFQGDEKLFF.

To note about this clone: This sample also contains other DNA sequences that code for the same CDR3. The J gene is TRBJ2-7, the V gene TRBV2; no clear D. CDR1 is SNHLY and CDR2 is FYNNEI in the germline V gene. Trimming removed 6 bases at V and 0 bases at J, with 6 bases between. The CDR3 consists of 12 residues. As DNA, the CDR3 is TGTGCCAGCAGGGGCAGCTCCTACGAGCAGTACTTC. This sequence encodes CASRGSSYEQYF. The full variable domain, in which reference TRBV2 and TRBJ2-7 provide the parts outside the CDR3, is EPEVTQTPSHQVTQMGQEVILRCVPISNHLYFYWYRQILGQKVEFLVSFYNNEISEKSEIFDDQFSVERPDGSNFTLKIRSTKLEDSAMYFCASRGSSYEQYFGPGTRLTVT.

The rearrangement links TRBV4-2 to TRBJ1-1, with TRBD1 identical over 7 bases. J lost 4 bases, V lost 4 bases, and 6 bases had no gene match. This CDR3 has 14 residues. Germline V gene lookup returns CDR1 LGHNA and CDR2 YNFKEQ. CDR3 sequence: CASSLGTDRTEAFF. The DNA of the CDR3 is TGTGCCAGCAGCCTCGGGACAGATCGCACTGAAGCTTTCTTT.

The chain uses TRBV19 and TRBJ1-2; D not resolved. This CDR3 comprises 13 residues. CDR1 is LNHDA and CDR2 is SQIVND in the germline V gene (reference sequence). V lost 3 bases and J lost 6, with 11 bases in between. CDR3: CASSIFEGDGYTF. The CDR3 nucleotides are TGTGCCAGTAGTATTTTTGAAGGAGATGGCTACACCTTC.

The chain links TRBV19 to TRBJ1-3; D perhaps matches TRBD1 (6 bases). The CDR3 has 14 residues. The V end was cut by 6 bases, the J end by 2 bases, with 11 bases between. From germline, CDR1 is LNHDA and CDR2 SQIVND (reference sequence). CDR3 sequence (DNA): TGTGCCAGTAGCTACAGGGATGCTGGAAACACCATATATTTT. Residues: CASSYRDAGNTIYF.

This clone was counted once. V gene TRBV18 combines with J gene TRBJ1-1; D not resolved. The V gene lost 7 bases and the J gene lost 6 bases, with 18 bases spanning the gap. The CDR3 runs 14 residues. Per germline, CDR1 KGHSH and CDR2 LQKENI. CDR3 protein: CASYQGIAQPEAFF. CDR3 DNA sequence: TGTGCCAGCTACCAAGGAATAGCGCAGCCTGAAGCTTTCTTT.

The CDR3 DNA reads TGTGCCAGCAGCTTAATTGGGGGGTACATGGAGACCCAGTACTTC. Its translation is CASSLIGGYMETQYF. This chain uses TRBV7-2 with TRBJ2-5, with D tentatively TRBD2 (6 bases). This CDR3 comprises 15 residues. Germline values: CDR1 SGHTA, CDR2 FQGNSA. V lost 2 bases and J 5 bases, leaving 15 bases between the germline ends.

The chain joins TRBV28 to TRBJ2-3, with TRBD2 as a possible D gene (5 bases). Between the trimmed V and J ends, which lost 3 bases and 6 bases, there was a span of 16 bases. The CDR3 consists of 15 residues. The germline CDR1 and CDR2 sequences are MDHEN and SYDVKM. CDR3: CASSFEAGHRDTQYF. CDR3 bases: TGTGCCAGCAGTTTCGAGGCGGGCCACCGGGATACGCAGTATTTT. The full variable domain, rest sourced from reference TRBV28 and TRBJ2-3, is DVKVTQSSRYLVKRTGEKVFLECVQDMDHENMFWYRQDPGLGLRLIYFSYDVKMKEKGDIPEGYSVSREKKERFSLILESASTNQTSMYLCASSFEAGHRDTQYFGPGTRLTVL.

This chain joins TRBV6-6 and TRBJ1-4; D unresolved. The germline V gene has CDR1 MNHNY and CDR2 SVGAGI (reference sequence). Trimming stripped 6 bases from V and 1 base from J, with 6 bases between. This CDR3 spans 13 amino acids. CDR3 residues: CASRPGTNEKLFF. The CDR3 bases are TGTGCCAGCAGGCCGGGAACTAATGAAAAACTGTTTTTT.

The J gene is TRBJ1-5, the V gene TRBV2; tentatively, D is TRBD1 (5 bases). The CDR3 is 14 amino acids. Per germline, CDR1 SNHLY and CDR2 FYNNEI. The germline V and J ends were trimmed by 4 bases and 6 bases, with 13 bases remaining between them. CDR3 region: CASSVQVTPQPQHF. CDR3 in DNA: TGTGCCAGCAGTGTACAGGTGACCCCTCAGCCCCAGCATTTT. Complete variable domain (other parts from reference TRBV2 and TRBJ1-5): EPEVTQTPSHQVTQMGQEVILRCVPISNHLYFYWYRQILGQKVEFLVSFYNNEISEKSEIFDDQFSVERPDGSNFTLKIRSTKLEDSAMYFCASSVQVTPQPQHFGDGTRLSIL.

The V gene is TRBV28, the J gene TRBJ2-7; 9 bases are a match to TRBD1. V lost 8 bases to trimming and J lost 2 bases; unmatched junction nucleotides: 4. This CDR3 comprises 13 residues. Germline V gives CDR1 MDHEN, CDR2 SYDVKM. CDR3 in DNA: TGTGCCAGCGGACAGGGGAAAACCTACGAGCAGTACTTC. It is translated as CASGQGKTYEQYF.

This chain connects TRBV7-6 to TRBJ2-1; 9 nucleotides align to TRBD2. V shed 5 bases and J 2 bases; nucleotides not matched to a gene: 4. Per the germline V gene, CDR1 is SGHVS and CDR2 is FNYEAQ. This CDR3 has 15 residues. The CDR3 DNA is TGTGCCAGCAGCCGACTAGCGGTTCCCTACAATGAGCAGTTCTTC. Translating it yields CASSRLAVPYNEQFF.

The V call is TRBV5-4, the J call TRBJ2-3; possible D gene TRBD1, 6 bases. CDR1 SGHNT and CDR2 YYREEE come from the germline V gene (reference sequence). Trimming shortened V by 4 bases and J by 4 bases, and 16 bases separated the two germline ends. The CDR3 totals 15 residues. The CDR3 loop is CASSGGLEDPDTQYF. DNA of the CDR3: TGTGCCAGCAGCGGGGGCCTGGAGGATCCAGATACGCAGTATTTT.

V gene TRBV3-1 (or the pseudogene TRBV3-2) combines with J gene TRBJ1-1; 7 bases fit TRBD1. Trimming removed 4 bases from V and 3 bases from J; junction bases left unmatched: 5. The CDR3 runs to 14 residues. Germline V gives CDR1 LGHDT, CDR2 YNNKEL (reference sequence). CDR3 protein: CASSRTGTDTEAFF. CDR3 sequence (DNA): TGTGCCAGCAGCCGCACCGGGACAGACACTGAAGCTTTCTTT.

A remark on this clone: Other nucleotide sequences in the sample specify the same CDR3. This CDR3 reads CASSLGQATNEKLFF. The CDR3 bases are TGTGCCAGCAGCTTGGGACAAGCAACTAATGAAAAACTGTTTTTT. The rearrangement links TRBV2 to TRBJ1-4; D possibly corresponds to TRBD1 (6 bases). The CDR3 runs to 15 residues. Germline V gene data show CDR1 as SNHLY and CDR2 as FYNNEI. The germline V and J ends were trimmed by 6 bases and 0 bases, with 11 bases remaining between them.

The table lists this clone with a count of one. CDR3 loop: CASSLDKGKDGYTF. CDR3 sequence (DNA): TGTGCCAGCAGCCTAGATAAGGGGAAAGATGGCTACACCTTC. V gene TRBV4-2 combines with J gene TRBJ1-2, with a possible D match to TRBD1 (5 bases). Trimming pared 4 bases from V and 6 bases from J, leaving 15 bases between. CDR3 length: 14 amino acids. Per the germline V gene, CDR1 is LGHNA and CDR2 is YNFKEQ.

As concerns this clone: The same CDR3 is also encoded by other DNA sequences in this sample. J is TRBJ2-1 and V is TRBV7-3; TRBD2 matches 9 bases. Per germline, CDR1 SGHTA and CDR2 FQGTGA. J was trimmed by 0 bases and V by 5 bases; bases with no gene match: 2. There are 15 residues in the CDR3. CDR3 nucleotides: TGTGCCAGCAGCCCGACTAGCGGCTCCTACAATGAGCAGTTCTTC. Translation: CASSPTSGSYNEQFF.

This chain uses TRBV30 with TRBJ1-2; D perhaps matches TRBD1 (6 bases). Germline V gene lookup returns CDR1 GTSNPN and CDR2 SVGIG (reference sequence). The V end was cut by 4 bases, the J end by 5 bases, with 14 bases between. The CDR3 consists of 13 residues. CDR3 bases: TGTGCCTGGACGCCAAGGGGGTGGTATGGCTACACCTTC. This sequence encodes CAWTPRGWYGYTF. The full variable domain, in which reference TRBV30 and TRBJ1-2 provide the parts outside the CDR3, is SQTIHQWPATLVQPVGSPLSLECTVEGTSNPNLYWYRQAAGRGLQLLFYSVGIGQISSEVPQNLSASRPQDRQFILSSKKLLLSDSGFYLCAWTPRGWYGYTFGSGTRLTVV.

The chain links TRBV19 to TRBJ1-1; the match to TRBD1 covers 12 bases. Looked up from germline, CDR1 is LNHDA and CDR2 is SQIVND (reference sequence). V was clipped by 5 bases and J by 4 bases; unmatched bases: 2. This CDR3 region has 14 residues. This CDR3 is CASSRDRGRTEAFF. DNA of the CDR3: TGTGCCAGTAGTCGGGACAGGGGGCGCACTGAAGCTTTCTTT.